This T cell receptor beta chain was found in a study of cytomegalovirus exposure and HLA in healthy donors. The study's findings and limits: For TCR beta chains, V- and J-gene trimming was later linked to a missense DCLRE1C variant. Earlier analysis looked at TCR beta V segments, and most were productive about 87% or about 30% of the time. Later on, an analysis found that several of the most significant clusters appeared to be linked to common viral pathogens, which included parvovirus B19.

The PCR made use of 60 Vbeta and 13 Jbeta primers. TCRdb keeps only in-frame clones here, not all; method: immunoSEQ multiplex PCR. This sample has some 130,000 clones; about 80% occur once, and the top ten carry approximately 2.1%. A word on this clone: The target antigen is unknown.

The sequenced material came from PBMCs. The source of this sequence is a man aged 25-45 years in good health and CMV-seronegative.

CDR3 in DNA: TGTGCCAGCAGCCGGGCAGGGGTAGACGAGCAGTACTTC. Its protein product is CASSRAGVDEQYF. V gene TRBV11-1 combines with J gene TRBJ2-7, with D possibly matching TRBD1 (6 bases). Looked up from germline, CDR1 is SGHAT and CDR2 is FQDESV (reference sequence). V gave up 5 bases and J gave up 5 bases, with 13 bases separating them. This CDR3 has 13 amino acids.